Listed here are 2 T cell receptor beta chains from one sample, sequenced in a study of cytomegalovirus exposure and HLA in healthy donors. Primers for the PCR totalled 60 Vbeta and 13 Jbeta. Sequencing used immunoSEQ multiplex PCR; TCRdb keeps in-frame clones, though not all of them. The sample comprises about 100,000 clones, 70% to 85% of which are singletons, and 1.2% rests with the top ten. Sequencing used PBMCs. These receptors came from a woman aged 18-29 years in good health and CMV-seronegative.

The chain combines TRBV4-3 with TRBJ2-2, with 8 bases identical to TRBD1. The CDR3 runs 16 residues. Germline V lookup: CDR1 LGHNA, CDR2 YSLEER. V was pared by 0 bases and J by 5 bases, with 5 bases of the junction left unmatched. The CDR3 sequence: CASSQETGEGTGELFF. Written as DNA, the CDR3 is TGCGCCAGCAGCCAAGAGACAGGGGAAGGGACCGGGGAGCTGTTTTTT.

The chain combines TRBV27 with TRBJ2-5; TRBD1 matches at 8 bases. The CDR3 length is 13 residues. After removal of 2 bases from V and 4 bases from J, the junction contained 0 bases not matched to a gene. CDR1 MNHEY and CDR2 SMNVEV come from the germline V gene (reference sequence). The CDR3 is CASSLGQGETQYF. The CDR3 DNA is TGTGCCAGCAGTTTAGGACAGGGAGAGACCCAGTACTTC.